This passage covers 17 T cell receptor beta chains from one sample sequenced in a study of blood T cell repertoires in COVID-19. Method: immunoSEQ multiplex PCR; TCRdb's copy keeps in-frame clones and lacks some. This table holds fewer than 250,000 clones, about 83% found once. Sample: peripheral blood. The origin of the receptors is a woman between 70 and 85 years old with active or convalescent COVID-19.

There are a few counts of this clone. This rearrangement joins TRBV5-8 to TRBJ2-3; weak D call: TRBD2 (6 bases). The CDR3 loop spans 14 amino acids. Trimming removed 7 bases from V and 5 bases from J, with 17 bases in between. Germline V gene data show CDR1 as SGHTS and CDR2 as YDEGEE. CDR3: CASGRPGAGDTQYF. CDR3 DNA: TGTGCCAGCGGGAGGCCGGGAGCCGGAGATACGCAGTATTTT.

The V gene is TRBV5-3, the J gene TRBJ2-5; 8 bases agree with TRBD2. TRBV5-3 is given ORF status, its function remaining uncertain. This CDR3 comprises 17 residues. Trimming took 4 bases from V and 2 from J; bases not matched to a gene: 13. CDR3 loop: CARSELILTSGQETQYF. Here the CDR3 DNA reads TGTGCCAGAAGCGAACTGATATTAACTAGCGGTCAAGAGACCCAGTACTTC.

The genes are TRBV9 and TRBJ2-1, with 10 positions matching TRBD2. Unmatched junction bases numbered 12, after V lost 4 bases and J lost 8 bases. CDR1 and CDR2 from the germline V gene are SGDLS and YYNGEE. The CDR3 has 16 residues. The CDR3 loop is CASSPQPGLAKDEQFF. In nucleotides, the CDR3 is TGTGCCAGCAGCCCTCAACCGGGACTAGCGAAGGATGAGCAGTTCTTC.

This clone was counted between two and nine times. The V gene is TRBV7-9, the J gene TRBJ2-7, with 14 bases fitting TRBD2. The CDR3 runs 18 residues. V shed 7 bases, J shed 0 bases, and the junction held 11 bases outside the gene matches. From germline, CDR1 is SEHNR and CDR2 FQNEAQ (reference sequence). CDR3 loop: CASTPPGTSGSVSYEQYF. CDR3 DNA: TGTGCCAGCACCCCCCCCGGGACTAGCGGGAGCGTCTCCTACGAGCAGTACTTC. The full variable domain, completed using reference TRBV7-9 and TRBJ2-7, is DTGVSQNPRHKITKRGQNVTFRCDPISEHNRLYWYRQTLGQGPEFLTYFQNEAQLEKSRLLSDRFSAERPKGSFSTLEIQRTEQGDSAMYLCASTPPGTSGSVSYEQYFGPGTRLTVT.

The chain has TRBV28 and TRBJ2-1; TRBD2 agrees at 11 bases. The CDR3 spans 18 residues. Germline CDR1 MDHEN, CDR2 SYDVKM. V shed 4 bases, J shed 4 bases, and the junction held 12 bases outside the gene matches. CDR3 nucleotides: TGTGCCAGCAGTTCCCTAAATCTAGCGGGAGGTGGGTACAATGAGCAGTTCTTC. Protein: CASSSLNLAGGGYNEQFF.

The genes are TRBV11-2 and TRBJ2-1; D gene uncertain. Trimming pared 1 base from V and 8 bases from J, leaving 12 bases between. The V gene's germline CDR1 is SGHAT and CDR2 FQNNGV. This CDR3 contains 14 residues. CDR3: CASSLGRRPDEQFF. The DNA of the CDR3 is TGTGCCAGCAGCTTAGGGCGGCGCCCCGATGAGCAGTTCTTC.

This chain links TRBV11-2 with TRBJ2-2; maybe TRBD1 (6 bases). Germline V gene sequence: CDR1 SGHAT, CDR2 FQNNGV. Trimming removed 2 bases from V and 6 bases from J, with 13 bases in between. The length of the CDR3 is 15 residues. The CDR3 sequence is CASSLLGGRAGELFF. The CDR3 DNA reads as TGTGCCAGCAGCTTACTAGGGGGTCGGGCCGGGGAGCTGTTTTTT.

J is TRBJ1-1 and V is TRBV7-9; no clear D. Germline CDR1 SEHNR, CDR2 FQNEAQ (reference sequence). This CDR3 comprises 13 residues. The V end was cut by 7 bases, the J end by 5 bases, with 14 bases between. As DNA, the CDR3 is TGTGCCAGCAACCCCGGCGGAGGAACTGAAGCTTTCTTT. Translation gives CASNPGGGTEAFF.

The chain joins TRBV5-1 to TRBJ2-7; D possibly corresponds to TRBD2 (5 bases). Germline assignment: CDR1 SGHRS and CDR2 YFSETQ. This CDR3 has 14 residues. The ends were cut back, 0 bases at V and 5 bases at J, with 12 bases in the middle. The chain's CDR3 is CASSLGPQEDEQYF. The CDR3 DNA sequence: TGCGCCAGCAGCTTGGGACCTCAGGAGGACGAGCAGTACTTC.

The chain carries TRBV6-6 and TRBJ2-3; no clear D gene. The CDR3 length is 14 residues. Germline assignment: CDR1 MNHNY and CDR2 SVGAGI (reference sequence). The ends were cut back, 0 bases at V and 2 bases at J, with 6 bases in the middle. The CDR3 nucleotides read TGTGCCAGCAGTTACTCGCGTGACACAGATACGCAGTATTTT. Its translation: CASSYSRDTDTQYF.

The chain is built from TRBV7-9 and TRBJ2-1; D is ambiguous. The CDR3 consists of 12 residues. Germline-derived CDR1 and CDR2 are SEHNR and FQNEAQ (reference sequence). V shed 3 bases and J shed 6 bases, with 6 bases lying between them. CDR3 loop: CASSFSSNEQFF. The CDR3 DNA reads as TGTGCCAGCAGCTTCTCCAGCAATGAGCAGTTCTTC.

The rearrangement joins TRBV13 to TRBJ1-2; D unresolved. The CDR3 covers 14 residues. The V end lost 6 bases, the J end lost 4 bases, and 15 bases lay between the germline ends. Germline-derived CDR1 and CDR2 are PRHDT and FYEKMQ (reference sequence). The CDR3 here is CASSLSALVYGYTF. The CDR3, as DNA: TGTGCCAGCAGTCTTTCAGCGCTCGTCTATGGCTACACCTTC.

The genes are TRBV5-4 and TRBJ2-3, with 7 bases matching TRBD2. Germline V gives CDR1 SGHNT, CDR2 YYREEE (reference sequence). The CDR3 totals 14 residues. After removal of 5 bases from V and 2 bases from J, the junction contained 5 bases not matched to a gene. This CDR3 reads CASRPAGPTDTQYF. The CDR3 nucleotides read TGTGCCAGCAGGCCAGCGGGACCCACAGATACGCAGTATTTT. Looking up the rest from reference TRBV5-4 and TRBJ2-3 gives the full variable domain: ETGVTQSPTHLIKTRGQQVTLRCSSQSGHNTVSWYQQALGQGPQFIFQYYREEENGRGNFPPRFSGLQFPNYSSELNVNALELDDSALYLCASRPAGPTDTQYFGPGTRLTVL.

The genes are TRBV3-1 (or the pseudogene TRBV3-2) and TRBJ2-1; tentative D call: TRBD1 (6 bases). V shed 8 bases and J shed 4 bases, with 15 bases lying between them. Germline V lookup: CDR1 LGHDT, CDR2 YNNKEL (reference sequence). The CDR3 is made up of 14 amino acids. CDR3 loop: CASVQGLSYNEQFF. The CDR3 DNA reads as TGTGCCAGCGTGCAGGGGCTCTCTTACAATGAGCAGTTCTTC.

The gene calls are TRBV28 and TRBJ1-2; the D is unclear. CDR3 length equals 13 residues. V was clipped by 4 bases and J by 8 bases, with 14 bases between them. Looked up from germline, CDR1 is MDHEN and CDR2 is SYDVKM. This CDR3 is CASSSLSVTGYTF. The CDR3 nucleotides are TGTGCCAGCAGTTCGCTTAGCGTGACCGGCTACACCTTC.

CDR3 amino acids: CASSIGTTEEETQYF. The CDR3 DNA reads TGCGCCAGCAGCATTGGGACAACGGAGGAAGAGACCCAGTACTTC. The chain carries TRBV5-1 and TRBJ2-5, with D maybe TRBD1 (6 bases). The CDR3 contains 15 residues. Germline V gene lookup returns CDR1 SGHRS and CDR2 YFSETQ. Trimming cost V 4 bases and J 3 bases, with 16 bases left between them.

The genes are TRBV6-5 and TRBJ2-1, with D perhaps TRBD2 (5 bases). The CDR3 is made up of 15 amino acids. The germline CDR1 and CDR2 sequences are MNHEY and SVGAGI. Trimming shortened V by 0 bases and J by 4 bases, and 10 bases separated the two germline ends. The CDR3 DNA sequence: TGTGCCAGCAGTTACTCGGGAGACGGGTACAATGAGCAGTTCTTC. Translating it yields CASSYSGDGYNEQFF.